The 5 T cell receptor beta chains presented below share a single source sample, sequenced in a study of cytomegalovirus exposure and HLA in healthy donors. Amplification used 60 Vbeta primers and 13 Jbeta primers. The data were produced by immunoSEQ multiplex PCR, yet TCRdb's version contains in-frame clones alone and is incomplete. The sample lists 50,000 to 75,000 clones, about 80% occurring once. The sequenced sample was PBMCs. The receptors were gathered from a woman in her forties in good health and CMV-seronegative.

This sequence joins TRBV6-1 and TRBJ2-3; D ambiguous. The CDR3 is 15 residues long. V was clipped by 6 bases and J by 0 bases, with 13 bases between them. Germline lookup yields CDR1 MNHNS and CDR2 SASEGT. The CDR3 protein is CASSETPSSTDTQYF. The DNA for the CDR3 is TGTGCCAGCAGCGAAACACCATCTAGCACAGATACGCAGTATTTT.

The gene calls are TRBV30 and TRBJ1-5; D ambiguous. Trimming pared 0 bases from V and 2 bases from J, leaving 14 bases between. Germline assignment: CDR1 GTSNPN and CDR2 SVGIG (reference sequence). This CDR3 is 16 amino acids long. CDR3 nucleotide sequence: TGTGCCTGGAGTGTACCCGGGATTTCTGGCAATCAGCCCCAGCATTTT. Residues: CAWSVPGISGNQPQHF.

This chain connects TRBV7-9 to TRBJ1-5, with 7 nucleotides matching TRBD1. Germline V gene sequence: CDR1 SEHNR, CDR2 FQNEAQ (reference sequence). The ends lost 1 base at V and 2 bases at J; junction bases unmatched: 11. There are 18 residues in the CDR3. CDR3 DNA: TGTGCCAGCAGCTTAGAGGCGGGTCGTCAGGGGGGCAATCAGCCCCAGCATTTT. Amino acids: CASSLEAGRQGGNQPQHF.

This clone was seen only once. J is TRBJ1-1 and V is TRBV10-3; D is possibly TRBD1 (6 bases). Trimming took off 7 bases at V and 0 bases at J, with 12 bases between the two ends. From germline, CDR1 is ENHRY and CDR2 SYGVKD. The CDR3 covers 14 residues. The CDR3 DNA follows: TGTGCCATCACTAGACAGGAGATGAACACTGAAGCTTTCTTT. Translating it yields CAITRQEMNTEAFF.

The DNA for the CDR3 is TGCGCCAGCAGCTTGGAGCGGGAGCGACAGTTCTTC. It is translated as CASSLERERQFF. V gene TRBV5-1 combines with J gene TRBJ2-1, with 8 bases aligning to TRBD2. The V gene end was trimmed by 0 bases and the J gene end by 13 bases; junction bases not matched to a gene: 3. Germline V gene data show CDR1 as SGHRS and CDR2 as YFSETQ. CDR3 length: 12 amino acids.